Presented here are 26 T cell receptor beta chains from one specimen sequenced in a study of identical twins. TCRdb redid the calling of the 5' RACE reads with MiXCR, one entry per CDR3 protein. The table lists some 660,000 distinct CDR3 sequences, over 8.5% of them singletons. The same data also went into a second study, on yellow fever vaccine responses in identical twins.

The sequenced sample consisted of PBMCs. Receptor source: a woman younger than 30 in good health.

This clonotype has only a few counts. This chain links TRBV7-2 with TRBJ2-7; D is ambiguous. Germline loops: CDR1 SGHTA, CDR2 FQGNSA. V was shortened by 1 base and J by 4 bases, with 11 bases between the two germline ends. The CDR3 runs 14 residues. In nucleotides, the CDR3 is TGTGCCAGCAGCTTAGGGGGAAGCGAGTACGAGCAGTACTTC. Translated: CASSLGGSEYEQYF.

There are a few counts of this clonotype. The chain employs TRBV19 and TRBJ2-3; tentatively, D is TRBD2 (5 bases). CDR3 length: 15 residues. The V end was cut by 5 bases, the J end by 6 bases, with 18 bases between. Germline CDR1 and CDR2: LNHDA and SQIVND (reference sequence). DNA of the CDR3: TGTGCCAGTAGTTTCCAACTAAGCGCGGGCGATACGCAGTATTTT. Residues: CASSFQLSAGDTQYF. The whole variable domain, remainder taken from reference TRBV19 and TRBJ2-3, is DGGITQSPKYLFRKEGQNVTLSCEQNLNHDAMYWYRQDPGQGLRLIYYSQIVNDFQKGDIAEGYSVSREKKESFPLTVTSAQKNPTAFYLCASSFQLSAGDTQYFGPGTRLTVL.

J is TRBJ2-7 and V is TRBV12-3 or TRBV12-4, with TRBD2 identical over 9 bases. The CDR3 consists of 16 residues. The ends lost 3 bases at V and 2 bases at J; junction bases unmatched: 8. Here the CDR3 reads CASSFDGGRGPYEQYF. The CDR3 DNA reads TGTGCCAGCAGTTTTGACGGCGGGAGGGGCCCCTACGAGCAGTACTTC.

This rearrangement joins TRBV20-1 to TRBJ2-3; D remains ambiguous. Trimming took 2 bases from V and 2 from J, leaving 11 bases between them. Germline V gene data show CDR1 as DFQATT and CDR2 as SNEGSKA (reference sequence). The CDR3 totals 14 residues. CDR3: CSARSMKPTDTQYF. Here the CDR3 DNA reads TGCAGTGCTAGATCCATGAAGCCCACAGATACGCAGTATTTT.

There are a few counts of this clonotype. The junction shows a germline mismatch at one end, possibly a read error. The CDR3 spells CASSLERASKNIQYF. Written as DNA, the CDR3 is TGTGCTAGCAGCTTAGAACGGGCGAGCAAAAACATTCAGTACTTC. This chain connects TRBV7-9 to TRBJ2-4, with no clear D. The CDR3 covers 15 residues. CDR1 SEHNR and CDR2 FQNEAQ come from the germline V gene (reference sequence).

This chain uses TRBV4-3 with TRBJ2-1, with a weak D call TRBD2 (5 bases). The V end lost 1 base, the J end lost 10 bases, and 11 bases lay between the germline ends. The length of the CDR3 is 13 residues. The germline gives CDR1 LGHNA, CDR2 YSLEER. The CDR3: CASSQVPPGEQFF. CDR3 nucleotide sequence: TGCGCCAGCAGCCAAGTACCCCCGGGGGAGCAGTTCTTC.

This clonotype was detected many times. V is TRBV10-3 and J is TRBJ2-7, with TRBD2 identical over 12 bases. J was trimmed by 2 bases and V by 4 bases; bases with no gene match: 0. Germline-derived CDR1 and CDR2 are ENHRY and SYGVKD. This CDR3 comprises 14 residues. CDR3 residues: CAISGTSGTYEQYF. DNA for the CDR3: TGTGCCATCAGTGGGACTAGCGGGACCTACGAGCAGTACTTC.

The V gene is TRBV20-1, the J gene TRBJ2-1, with a tentative D call TRBD2 (5 bases). Trimming stripped 4 bases from V and 5 bases from J, with 15 bases between. Germline CDR1 and CDR2: DFQATT and SNEGSKA (reference sequence). The CDR3 consists of 14 residues. CDR3: CSATSPPLNNEQFF. CDR3 sequence (DNA): TGCAGTGCTACTAGCCCCCCCCTAAACAATGAGCAGTTCTTC.

The V gene is TRBV29-1, the J gene TRBJ1-2; unclear D gene. CDR3 length: 14 residues. Germline-derived CDR1 and CDR2 are SQVTM and ANQGSEA. Deletions cut 3 bases from V and 0 bases from J, with 11 bases between. DNA of the CDR3: TGCAGCGTTGATCTAGCCGGAGCTAACTATGGCTACACCTTC. Encoded protein: CSVDLAGANYGYTF.

The sample holds many counts of this clonotype. The chain is built from TRBV7-2 and TRBJ2-7, with D hard to call. The CDR3 loop spans 16 amino acids. Germline CDR1 reads SGHTA; CDR2 reads FQGNSA. V was cut by 5 bases and J by 1 base, with 18 bases left in between. The CDR3 DNA follows: TGTGCCAGCAGCCAAGAGGCCAGAGTACTATCCTACGAGCAGTACTTC. It is translated as CASSQEARVLSYEQYF.

The chain carries TRBV7-8 and TRBJ2-7; the match to TRBD2 covers 12 bases. Germline assignment: CDR1 SGHVS and CDR2 FQNEAQ. J was trimmed by 6 bases and V by 7 bases; bases with no gene match: 13. The CDR3 loop spans 16 amino acids. The CDR3 coding sequence is TGTGCCAGCACCCGGACTAGCGGGACCCCATTCACCGAGCAGTACTTC. Its protein product is CASTRTSGTPFTEQYF.

V and J are TRBV5-6 and TRBJ2-7; the match to TRBD1 covers 9 bases. CDR3 length: 16 amino acids. V trimming: 1 base; J trimming: 0 bases; junction bases outside the gene matches: 5. Germline loops: CDR1 SGHDT, CDR2 YYEEEE. CDR3 nucleotides: TGTGCCAGCAGCTTGCTCGGACAGGGGTCCTCCTACGAGCAGTACTTC. It translates to CASSLLGQGSSYEQYF. The whole variable domain, remainder taken from reference TRBV5-6 and TRBJ2-7, is DAGVTQSPTHLIKTRGQQVTLRCSPKSGHDTVSWYQQALGQGPQFIFQYYEEEERQRGNFPDRFSGHQFPNYSSELNVNALLLGDSALYLCASSLLGQGSSYEQYFGPGTRLTVT.

This clonotype was recorded a few times. The J gene is TRBJ2-3, the V gene TRBV25-1, with D perhaps matching TRBD1 or TRBD2 (6 bases each). The CDR3 sequence is 15 residues long. V was shortened by 7 bases and J by 5 bases, with 19 bases between the two germline ends. Germline values: CDR1 MGHDK, CDR2 SYGVNS. CDR3 nucleotide sequence: TGTGCCAGCAAACGAGAAGGGGGGCCAATAGATACGCAGTATTTT. Its protein is CASKREGGPIDTQYF.

This clonotype has at least ten counts. This sequence joins TRBV6-2 or TRBV6-3 and TRBJ2-2; D is unclear. The ends were cut back, 0 bases at V and 2 bases at J, with 4 bases in the middle. The CDR3 covers 14 residues. Germline lookup yields CDR1 MNHEY and CDR2 SVGEGT. The CDR3 DNA follows: TGTGCCAGCAGTTACTCGAGTAACACCGGGGAGCTGTTTTTT. Its protein product is CASSYSSNTGELFF.

The sample holds a few counts of this clonotype. V is TRBV6-5 and J is TRBJ2-2; D possibly corresponds to TRBD1 (5 bases). The CDR3 runs to 11 residues. The germline V gene has CDR1 MNHEY and CDR2 SVGAGI. V lost 11 bases and J lost 4, with 8 bases in between. The CDR3 DNA follows: TGTGCCCAGGGCGGCACCGGGGAGCTGTTTTTT. Its protein is CAQGGTGELFF.

This clonotype has only a few counts. The rearrangement uses TRBV5-6 and TRBJ1-4; a weak D match, TRBD1 (5 bases). CDR1 is SGHDT, CDR2 YYEEEE, per germline. The CDR3 runs 15 residues. Trimming shortened V by 3 bases and J by 5 bases, and 14 bases separated the two germline ends. The CDR3 DNA follows: TGTGCCAGCAGCTCGCGACGGAACAGGAATGAAAAACTGTTTTTT. Translated, it gives CASSSRRNRNEKLFF.

A few counts support this clonotype. The chain employs TRBV4-2 and TRBJ2-3; 7 positions agree with TRBD2. This CDR3 is built from 15 residues. V was pared by 4 bases and J by 1 base, with 5 bases of the junction left unmatched. Germline-derived CDR1 and CDR2 are LGHNA and YNFKEQ. The CDR3 region has the DNA TGTGCCAGCAGCCGAACGCTAGCGGGCACAGATACGCAGTATTTT. Protein sequence: CASSRTLAGTDTQYF.

This chain joins TRBV6-2 or TRBV6-3 and TRBJ2-1, with no clear D. Germline values: CDR1 MNHEY, CDR2 SVGEGT. The CDR3 consists of 14 residues. Trimming shortened V by 4 bases and J by 4 bases, and 11 bases separated the two germline ends. For the CDR3, the DNA is TGTGCCAGCAGTTCGACCGGCACTTACAATGAGCAGTTCTTC. It translates to CASSSTGTYNEQFF.

The chain has TRBV12-3 or TRBV12-4 and TRBJ2-3; 10 bases agree with TRBD1. This CDR3 spans 15 amino acids. V dropped 6 bases and J dropped 6; count of bases not matched to a gene: 9. The CDR3 loop reads CASSRRDRGRDTQYF. The CDR3 bases are TGTGCCAGCAGCCGACGGGACAGGGGAAGGGATACGCAGTATTTT.

This clonotype was observed a handful of times. The CDR3 spells CASSFRMGQGNYEQYF. The CDR3 DNA reads as TGTGCCAGCAGTTTTAGGATGGGGCAGGGAAACTACGAGCAGTACTTC. The gene calls are TRBV12-3 or TRBV12-4 and TRBJ2-7; a possible D gene is TRBD1 (5 bases). The CDR3 is 16 amino acids. The ends were cut back, 3 bases at V and 3 bases at J, with 18 bases in the middle.

The chain has TRBV20-1 and TRBJ2-1; D not certain. The germline gives CDR1 DFQATT, CDR2 SNEGSKA (reference sequence). Trimming shortened V by 0 bases and J by 2 bases, and 14 bases separated the two germline ends. The CDR3 length is 16 residues. CDR3 region: CSARDGTALTYNEQFF. The CDR3 region has the DNA TGCAGTGCTAGAGATGGTACAGCTTTAACCTACAATGAGCAGTTCTTC.

This chain joins TRBV27 and TRBJ1-5; D unclear. V dropped 3 bases and J dropped 0 bases, with 9 bases sitting between them. The germline gives CDR1 MNHEY, CDR2 SMNVEV (reference sequence). The CDR3 has 15 amino acids. The CDR3 DNA reads as TGTGCCAGCAGTTTTGCTCACCTTAGCAATCAGCCCCAGCATTTT. It translates to CASSFAHLSNQPQHF.

This clonotype was detected many times. This chain uses TRBV7-2 with TRBJ2-3; 10 bases are a match to TRBD2. The germline V gene has CDR1 SGHTA and CDR2 FQGNSA. The CDR3 loop spans 16 amino acids. V was pared by 2 bases and J by 5 bases, with 7 bases of the junction left unmatched. The CDR3 region is CASSLSSGRAKDTQYF. DNA for the CDR3: TGTGCCAGCAGCTTAAGCAGCGGGAGGGCAAAAGATACGCAGTATTTT.

J is TRBJ2-1 and V is TRBV4-1; tentative D call: TRBD1 (7 bases). Trimming took 0 bases from V and 1 from J, leaving 16 bases between them. This CDR3 has 18 residues. Germline CDR1 and CDR2: MGHRA and YSYEKL. The CDR3 nucleotides are TGCGCCAGCAGCCAAGACTCCCTAGCGACAGGGTCCTACAATGAGCAGTTCTTC. Protein sequence: CASSQDSLATGSYNEQFF.

This clonotype turned up a few times. J is TRBJ2-2 and V is TRBV20-1, with unresolved D. In germline, CDR1 is DFQATT, CDR2 SNEGSKA (reference sequence). This CDR3 has 12 amino acids. V gave up 7 bases and J gave up 6 bases, with 12 bases separating them. The DNA for the CDR3 is TGCAGTGTTCAGAGTGGTCCCGGGGAGCTGTTTTTT. It encodes CSVQSGPGELFF.

CDR3 protein: CASSLAEAGGPFGQFF. CDR3 sequence (DNA): TGCGCCAGCAGCCTCGCCGAAGCGGGAGGGCCGTTTGGGCAGTTCTTC. The V call is TRBV4-3, the J call TRBJ2-1; 10 nucleotides line up with TRBD2. The CDR3 spans 16 residues. Per the germline V gene, CDR1 is LGHNA and CDR2 is YSLEER. Trimming took 4 bases from V and 12 from J; bases not matched to a gene: 15.